These 12 T cell receptor beta chains were sequenced from one sample in a study of beta chain features in type 1 diabetes. No antigen has been identified for these receptors. Points from the study as a whole: In every one of the four CD4+ subsets, TCRB CDR3s were moderately but significantly shorter in Type 1 diabetes patients.

Every bit of the isolated RNA underwent reverse transcription, so sequencing read expressed TCRB transcripts. Repertoires were generated with immunoSEQ multiplex PCR, while TCRdb's copy carries only in-frame clones and drops some. The profile shows approximately 130,000 clones, around 16% of them singletons. The sequenced sample was central memory CD4+ T cells from blood. The receptor set was obtained from a man between 18 and 29 years old with type 1 diabetes.

The sample holds one count of this clone. The rearrangement joins TRBV7-9 to TRBJ2-3, with 9 bases fitting TRBD2. The germline V gene encodes CDR1 SEHNR and CDR2 FQNEAQ (reference sequence). Losses at the gene ends were 7 bases for V and 6 bases for J; bases not matched to a gene: 8. The CDR3 spans 14 residues. CDR3 protein: CASTPAGGGDTQYF. DNA of the CDR3: TGTGCCAGCACCCCCGCGGGAGGGGGGGATACGCAGTATTTT.

This clone was picked up a small number of times. This rearrangement joins TRBV29-1 to TRBJ2-1, with D possibly being TRBD2 (6 bases). The CDR3 consists of 16 residues. Trimming took off 5 bases at V and 4 bases at J, with 21 bases between the two ends. Germline-derived CDR1 and CDR2 are SQVTM and ANQGSEA. CDR3 sequence reads: CSVLGLIAARYNEQFF. In DNA form, the CDR3 reads TGCAGCGTTTTGGGGCTTATAGCGGCCCGTTACAATGAGCAGTTCTTC.

This clone was counted a few times. CDR3 residues: CSGRGGGNEQYF. CDR3 in DNA: TGCAGCGGAAGGGGCGGAGGGAACGAGCAGTACTTC. The rearrangement uses TRBV29-1 and TRBJ2-7, with D tentatively TRBD2 (6 bases). Trimming took off 7 bases at V and 5 bases at J, with 15 bases between the two ends. CDR3 size: 12 residues. The germline V gene encodes CDR1 SQVTM and CDR2 ANQGSEA.

Only a few counts were recorded for this clone. The identical CDR3 is also encoded by other nucleotide sequences in the sample. The rearrangement uses TRBV29-1 and TRBJ1-2; D may be TRBD1 (6 bases). CDR1 is SQVTM and CDR2 is ANQGSEA in the germline V gene. CDR3 length: 12 residues. Trimming took 4 bases from V and 6 from J, leaving 12 bases between them. CDR3: CSVGQGLDGYTF. DNA for the CDR3: TGCAGCGTTGGTCAGGGGTTGGATGGCTACACCTTC.

This clone occurred a few times. The chain recombines TRBV7-2 with TRBJ1-6; the match to TRBD1 covers 7 bases. Germline CDR1 reads SGHTA; CDR2 reads FQGNSA. The V segment lost 5 bases and the J segment 7 bases; nucleotides outside the gene matches: 8. The CDR3 covers 15 residues. The CDR3 spells CASSPRQGLNSPLHF. The CDR3 DNA is TGTGCCAGCAGCCCCCGACAGGGTTTAAATTCACCCCTCCACTTT. Variable domain in full (rest from reference TRBV7-2 and TRBJ1-6): GAGVSQSPSNKVTEKGKDVELRCDPISGHTALYWYRQSLGQGLEFLIYFQGNSAPDKSGLPSDRFSAERTGGSVSTLTIQRTQQEDSAVYLCASSPRQGLNSPLHFGNGTRLTVT.

This clone occurred many times. CDR3 nucleotides: TGTGCCAGCAGCTTAGAACTAAACAATGAGCAGTTCTTC. It yields the protein CASSLELNNEQFF. The rearrangement joins TRBV7-2 to TRBJ2-1, with D uncertain. There are 13 residues in the CDR3. Germline CDR1 SGHTA, CDR2 FQGNSA. V lost 1 base and J 5 bases, leaving 6 bases between the germline ends.

There are a few counts of this clone. This chain uses TRBV18 with TRBJ2-1; D unresolved. This CDR3 spans 15 amino acids. Trimming took off 6 bases at V and 6 bases at J, with 18 bases between the two ends. Germline V gene data show CDR1 as KGHSH and CDR2 as LQKENI. The CDR3 loop reads CASSAVAATSNEQFF. The CDR3 DNA reads TGTGCCAGCTCGGCCGTAGCTGCAACCTCCAATGAGCAGTTCTTC.

This clone was found a few times. Compared with germline, one end of the junction differs, possibly owing to a read error. CDR3: CASSQGPQETQYF. In nucleotides, the CDR3 is TGTGCTAGCAGCCAGGGACCTCAAGAGACCCAGTACTTC. The rearrangement joins TRBV7-7 to TRBJ2-5, with D tentatively TRBD1 or TRBD2 (5 bases each). Germline CDR1 and CDR2: SSHAT and FNYEAQ (reference sequence). The CDR3 totals 13 residues.

This chain links TRBV29-1 with TRBJ1-4, with D unclear. The CDR3 contains 13 residues. Looked up from germline, CDR1 is SQVTM and CDR2 is ANQGSEA. With 6 bases removed from V and 6 bases from J, the gap between germline ends came to 14 bases. CDR3 amino acids: CSVGIWTHEKLFF. The CDR3 bases are TGCAGCGTGGGTATTTGGACTCATGAAAAACTGTTTTTT.

This clone was seen at least ten times. This chain joins TRBV23-1 and TRBJ2-7; 8 bases are shared with TRBD1. TRBV23-1 is noted as an ORF with a role that remains uncertain. CDR3 length: 16 residues. Trimming removed 6 bases from V and 1 base from J; junction bases left unmatched: 11. The CDR3, as DNA: TGCGCCAGCAGGGAATCAGGGGGCGCATCGTCCTACGAGCAGTACTTC. Protein sequence: CASRESGGASSYEQYF.

The table lists this clone with a count of one. CDR3 sequence (DNA): TGTGCCAGCAGCCTCCTGGGGACAGGAGACTACAATGAGCAGTTCTTC. This encodes CASSLLGTGDYNEQFF. The chain couples TRBV5-6 to TRBJ2-1; 8 bases map to TRBD1. The J segment lost 3 bases and the V segment lost 4 bases, leaving 9 bases of the junction unmatched. This CDR3 has 16 residues. In germline, CDR1 is SGHDT, CDR2 YYEEEE.

A word on this clone: This same CDR3 is encoded by further DNA sequences in the sample. V is TRBV30 and J is TRBJ2-5; D gene uncertain. The germline gives CDR1 GTSNPN, CDR2 SVGIG (reference sequence). V shed 1 base and J shed 4 bases, with 4 bases lying between them. CDR3 size: 11 residues. The CDR3 here is CAWSGGETQYF. The CDR3 DNA is TGTGCCTGGAGTGGGGGAGAGACCCAGTACTTC.